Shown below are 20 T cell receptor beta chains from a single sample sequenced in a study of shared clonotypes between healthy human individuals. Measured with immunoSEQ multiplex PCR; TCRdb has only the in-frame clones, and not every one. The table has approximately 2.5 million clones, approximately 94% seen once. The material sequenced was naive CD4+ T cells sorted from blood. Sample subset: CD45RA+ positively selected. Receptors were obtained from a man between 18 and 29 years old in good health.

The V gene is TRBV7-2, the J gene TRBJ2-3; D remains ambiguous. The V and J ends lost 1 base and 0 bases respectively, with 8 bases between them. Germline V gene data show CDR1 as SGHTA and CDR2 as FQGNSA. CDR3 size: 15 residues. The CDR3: CASSLDAVSTDTQYF. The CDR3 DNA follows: TGTGCCAGCAGCTTAGACGCGGTCAGCACAGATACGCAGTATTTT.

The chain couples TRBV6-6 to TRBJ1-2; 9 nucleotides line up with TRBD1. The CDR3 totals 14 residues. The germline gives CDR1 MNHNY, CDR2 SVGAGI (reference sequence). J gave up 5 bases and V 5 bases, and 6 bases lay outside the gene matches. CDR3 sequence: CASSKDRGGYGYTF. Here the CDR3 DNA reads TGTGCCAGCAGTAAGGACAGGGGAGGGTATGGCTACACCTTC.

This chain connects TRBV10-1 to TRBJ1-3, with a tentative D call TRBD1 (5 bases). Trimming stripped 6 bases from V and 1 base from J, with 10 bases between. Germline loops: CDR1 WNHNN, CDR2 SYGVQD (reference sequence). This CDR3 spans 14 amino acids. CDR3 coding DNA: TGCGCCAGCAGCAACCAGGGATCTGGAAACACCATATATTTT. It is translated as CASSNQGSGNTIYF.

In DNA, the CDR3 is TGTGCCAGCAGCCAAGTGGCGGGAGAGACCGGGGAGCTGTTTTTT. It codes for CASSQVAGETGELFF. The genes are TRBV4-2 and TRBJ2-2, with 7 bases aligning to TRBD2. The CDR3 extends over 15 amino acids. The ends lost 1 base at V and 5 bases at J; junction bases unmatched: 4. Germline V gene lookup returns CDR1 LGHNA and CDR2 YNFKEQ.

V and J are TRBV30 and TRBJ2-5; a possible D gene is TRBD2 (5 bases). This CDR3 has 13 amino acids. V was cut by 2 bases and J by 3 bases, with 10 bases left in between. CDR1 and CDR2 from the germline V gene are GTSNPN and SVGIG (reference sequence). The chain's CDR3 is CAWSRSGEETQYF. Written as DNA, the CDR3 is TGTGCCTGGAGTCGCAGCGGAGAAGAGACCCAGTACTTC.

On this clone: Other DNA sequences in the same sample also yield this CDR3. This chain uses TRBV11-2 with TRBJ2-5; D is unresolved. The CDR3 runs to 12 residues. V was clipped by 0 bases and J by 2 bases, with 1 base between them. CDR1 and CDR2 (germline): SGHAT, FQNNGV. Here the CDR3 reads CASSLDQETQYF. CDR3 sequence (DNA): TGTGCCAGCAGCTTAGATCAAGAGACCCAGTACTTC.

The CDR3 protein is CASSLTPGETQYF. CDR3 nucleotides: TGTGCCAGCAGCTTAACCCCCGGAGAGACCCAGTACTTC. The chain employs TRBV7-9 and TRBJ2-5; D call uncertain. V gave up 2 bases and J gave up 4 bases, with 8 bases separating them. CDR3 size: 13 residues. Per the germline V gene, CDR1 is SEHNR and CDR2 is FQNEAQ (reference sequence).

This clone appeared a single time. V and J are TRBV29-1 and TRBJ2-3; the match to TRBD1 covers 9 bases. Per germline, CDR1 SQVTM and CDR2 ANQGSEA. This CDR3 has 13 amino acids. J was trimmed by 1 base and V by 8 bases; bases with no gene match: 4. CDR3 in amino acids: CSSQGAGTDTQYF. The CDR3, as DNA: TGCAGCTCACAGGGGGCTGGCACAGATACGCAGTATTTT.

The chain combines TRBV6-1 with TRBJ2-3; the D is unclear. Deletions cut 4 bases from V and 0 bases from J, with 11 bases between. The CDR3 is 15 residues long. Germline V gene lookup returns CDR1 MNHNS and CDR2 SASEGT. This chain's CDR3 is CASSVYRASTDTQYF. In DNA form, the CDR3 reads TGTGCCAGCAGTGTTTACCGGGCTAGCACAGATACGCAGTATTTT.

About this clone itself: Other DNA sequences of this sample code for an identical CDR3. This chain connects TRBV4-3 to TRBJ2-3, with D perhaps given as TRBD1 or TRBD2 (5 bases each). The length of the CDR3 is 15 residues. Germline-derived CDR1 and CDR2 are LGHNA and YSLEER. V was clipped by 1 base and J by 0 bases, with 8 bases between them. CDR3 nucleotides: TGCGCCAGCAGCCAAGTGAGGGGTAGCACAGATACGCAGTATTTT. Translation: CASSQVRGSTDTQYF.

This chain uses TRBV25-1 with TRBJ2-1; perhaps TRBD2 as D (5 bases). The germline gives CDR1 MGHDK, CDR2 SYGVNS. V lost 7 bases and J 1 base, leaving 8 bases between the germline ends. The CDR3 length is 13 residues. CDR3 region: CASTRTSYNEQFF. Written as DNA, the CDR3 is TGTGCCAGCACTAGGACTTCCTACAATGAGCAGTTCTTC.

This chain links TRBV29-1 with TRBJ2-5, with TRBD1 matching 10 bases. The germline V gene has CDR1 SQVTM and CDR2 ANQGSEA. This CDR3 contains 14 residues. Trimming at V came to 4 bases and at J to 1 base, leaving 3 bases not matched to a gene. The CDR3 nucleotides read TGCAGCGTTGTTAGGACAGGGGGCCAAGAGACCCAGTACTTC. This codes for CSVVRTGGQETQYF.

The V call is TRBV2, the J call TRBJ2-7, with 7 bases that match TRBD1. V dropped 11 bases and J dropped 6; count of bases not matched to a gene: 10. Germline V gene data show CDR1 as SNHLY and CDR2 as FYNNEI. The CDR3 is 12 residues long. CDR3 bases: TGTGCCGGAAGACAGGGCTTAAGCGAGCAGTACTTC. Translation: CAGRQGLSEQYF.

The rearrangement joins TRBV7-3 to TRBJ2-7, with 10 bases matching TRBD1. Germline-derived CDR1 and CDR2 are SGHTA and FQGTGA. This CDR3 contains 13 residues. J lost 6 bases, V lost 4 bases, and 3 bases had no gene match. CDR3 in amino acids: CASSSRDRGEQYF. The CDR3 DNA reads TGTGCCAGCAGCTCCCGGGACAGGGGCGAGCAGTACTTC.

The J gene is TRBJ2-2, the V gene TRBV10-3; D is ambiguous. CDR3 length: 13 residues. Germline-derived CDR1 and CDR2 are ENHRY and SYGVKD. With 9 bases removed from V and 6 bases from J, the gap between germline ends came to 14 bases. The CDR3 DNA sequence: TGTGCCATAGTTGGTGTTGAACCCGGGGAGCTGTTTTTT. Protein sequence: CAIVGVEPGELFF.

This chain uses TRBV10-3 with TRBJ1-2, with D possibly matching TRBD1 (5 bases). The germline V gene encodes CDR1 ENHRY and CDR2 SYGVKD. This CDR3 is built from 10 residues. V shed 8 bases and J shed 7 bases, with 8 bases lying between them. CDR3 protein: CAIGGVGYTF. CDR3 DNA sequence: TGTGCCATCGGGGGAGTTGGCTACACCTTC.

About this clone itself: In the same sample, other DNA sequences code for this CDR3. This CDR3 reads CASSLASGSYNEQFF. The CDR3 nucleotides read TGCGCCAGCAGCTTGGCTAGCGGGAGCTACAATGAGCAGTTCTTC. V is TRBV5-1 and J is TRBJ2-1; TRBD2 matches at 10 bases. CDR3 length: 15 amino acids. After removal of 0 bases from V and 3 bases from J, the junction contained 0 bases not matched to a gene. Looked up from germline, CDR1 is SGHRS and CDR2 is YFSETQ.

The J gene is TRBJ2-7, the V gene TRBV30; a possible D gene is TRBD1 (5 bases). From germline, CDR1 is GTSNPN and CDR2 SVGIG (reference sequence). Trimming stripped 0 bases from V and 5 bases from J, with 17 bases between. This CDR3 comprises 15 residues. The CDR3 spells CAWSVGVGSIHEQYF. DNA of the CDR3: TGTGCCTGGAGTGTAGGGGTAGGGTCGATCCACGAGCAGTACTTC.

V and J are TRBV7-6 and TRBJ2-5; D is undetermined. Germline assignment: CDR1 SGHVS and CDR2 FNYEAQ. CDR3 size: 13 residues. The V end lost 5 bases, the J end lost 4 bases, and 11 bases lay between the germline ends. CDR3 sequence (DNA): TGTGCCAGCAGCCCGAGGCCCCGAGAGACCCAGTACTTC. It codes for CASSPRPRETQYF.

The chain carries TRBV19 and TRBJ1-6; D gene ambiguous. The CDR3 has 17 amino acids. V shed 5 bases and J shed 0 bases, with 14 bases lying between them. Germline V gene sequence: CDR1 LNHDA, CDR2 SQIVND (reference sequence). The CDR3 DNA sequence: TGTGCCAGTAGTCGCCAAGGGAGGAGCTCCTATAATTCACCCCTCCACTTT. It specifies CASSRQGRSSYNSPLHF.